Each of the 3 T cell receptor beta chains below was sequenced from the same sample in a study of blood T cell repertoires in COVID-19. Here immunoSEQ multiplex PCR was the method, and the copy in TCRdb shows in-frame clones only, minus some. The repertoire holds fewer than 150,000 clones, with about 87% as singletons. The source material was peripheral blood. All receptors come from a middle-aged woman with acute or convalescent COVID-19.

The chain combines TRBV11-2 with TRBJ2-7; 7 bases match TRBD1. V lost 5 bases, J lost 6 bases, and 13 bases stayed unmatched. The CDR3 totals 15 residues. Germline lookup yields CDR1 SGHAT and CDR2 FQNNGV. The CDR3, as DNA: TGTGCCAGCAGCCAAGACCTCATAGGGGGCTCCGAGCAGTACTTC. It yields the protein CASSQDLIGGSEQYF.

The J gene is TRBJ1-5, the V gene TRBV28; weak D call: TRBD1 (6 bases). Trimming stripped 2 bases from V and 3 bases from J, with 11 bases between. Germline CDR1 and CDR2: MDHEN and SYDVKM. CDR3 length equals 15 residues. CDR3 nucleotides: TGTGCCAGCAGTTTAGGGTCAGGGGTCAATCAGCCCCAGCATTTT. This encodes CASSLGSGVNQPQHF.

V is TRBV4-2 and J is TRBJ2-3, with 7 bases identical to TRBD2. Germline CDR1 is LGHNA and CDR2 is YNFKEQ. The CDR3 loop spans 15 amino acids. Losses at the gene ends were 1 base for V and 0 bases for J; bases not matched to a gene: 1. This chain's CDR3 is CASSQGLASTDTQYF. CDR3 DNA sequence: TGTGCCAGCAGCCAAGGACTAGCCAGCACAGATACGCAGTATTTT.